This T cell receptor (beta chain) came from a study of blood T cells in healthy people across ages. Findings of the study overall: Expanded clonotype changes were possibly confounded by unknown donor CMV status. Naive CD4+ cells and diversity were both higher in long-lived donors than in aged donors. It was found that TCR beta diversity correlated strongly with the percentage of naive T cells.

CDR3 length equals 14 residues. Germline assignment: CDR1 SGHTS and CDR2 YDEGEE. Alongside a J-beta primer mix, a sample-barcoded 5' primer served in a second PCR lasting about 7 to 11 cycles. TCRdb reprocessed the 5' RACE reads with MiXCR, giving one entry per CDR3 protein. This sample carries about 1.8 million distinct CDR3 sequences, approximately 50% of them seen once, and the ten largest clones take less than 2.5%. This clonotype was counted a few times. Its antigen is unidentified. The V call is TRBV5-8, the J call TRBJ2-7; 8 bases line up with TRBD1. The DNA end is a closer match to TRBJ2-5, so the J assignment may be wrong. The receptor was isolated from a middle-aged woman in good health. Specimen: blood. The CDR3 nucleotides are TGTGCCAGCAGCGTATGGACAGGGAAAGAGACCCAGTACTTC. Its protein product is CASSVWTGKETQYF.